The TCR beta chain described here comes from a study of blood T cell repertoires in COVID-19. Study-wide context: T cells, B-cell-depleted T cells, or PBMCs supplied cDNA or gDNA.

Original processing methods: By means of reference gene primer amplification, nucleated cell counts were estimated. Profiled with immunoSEQ multiplex PCR; TCRdb holds only in-frame clones, not every one. D and trimming were read from the DNA, whereas the V and J calls and clone size are those reported in that table. The sample lists more than 90,000 clones; approximately 80% were seen once. This receptor was identified in a woman older than 75 with acute or convalescent COVID-19. The material sequenced was peripheral blood.

The DNA of the CDR3 is TGTGCCAGCAGCGGACAGGTCGATGGCTACACCTTC. This gives the protein CASSGQVDGYTF. The V and J genes are TRBV2 and TRBJ1-2, with 7 bases that match TRBD1. The germline CDR1 and CDR2 sequences are SNHLY and FYNNEI. V was clipped by 6 bases and J by 6 bases; unmatched bases: 4. CDR3 size: 12 residues.